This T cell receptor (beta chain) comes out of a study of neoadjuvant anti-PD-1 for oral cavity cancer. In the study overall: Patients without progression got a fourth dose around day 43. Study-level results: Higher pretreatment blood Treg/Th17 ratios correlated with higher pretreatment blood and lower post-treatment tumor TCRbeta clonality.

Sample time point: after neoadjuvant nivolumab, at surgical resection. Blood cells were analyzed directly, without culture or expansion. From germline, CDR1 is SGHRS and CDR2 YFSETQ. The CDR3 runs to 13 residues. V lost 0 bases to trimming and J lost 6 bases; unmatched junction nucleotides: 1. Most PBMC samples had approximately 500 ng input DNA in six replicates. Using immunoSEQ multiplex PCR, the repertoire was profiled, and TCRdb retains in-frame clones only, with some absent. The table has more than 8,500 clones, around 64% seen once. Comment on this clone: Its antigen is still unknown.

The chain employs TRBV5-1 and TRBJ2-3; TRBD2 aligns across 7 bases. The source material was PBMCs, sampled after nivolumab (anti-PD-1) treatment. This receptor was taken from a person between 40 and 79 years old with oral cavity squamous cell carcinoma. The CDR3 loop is CASSLEGGDTQYF. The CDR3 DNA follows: TGCGCCAGCAGCTTGGAGGGAGGGGATACGCAGTATTTT.